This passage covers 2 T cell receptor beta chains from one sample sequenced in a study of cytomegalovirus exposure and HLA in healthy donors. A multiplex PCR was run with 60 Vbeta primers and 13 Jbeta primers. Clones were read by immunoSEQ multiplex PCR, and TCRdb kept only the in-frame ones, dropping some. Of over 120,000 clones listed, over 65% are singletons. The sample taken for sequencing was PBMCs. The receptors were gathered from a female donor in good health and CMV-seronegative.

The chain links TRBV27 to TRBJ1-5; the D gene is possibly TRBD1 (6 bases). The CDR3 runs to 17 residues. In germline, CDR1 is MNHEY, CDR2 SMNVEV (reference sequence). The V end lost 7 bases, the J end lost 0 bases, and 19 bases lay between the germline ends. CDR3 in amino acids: CASKETGWMGSNQPQHF. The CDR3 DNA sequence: TGTGCCAGCAAGGAGACAGGTTGGATGGGTAGCAATCAGCCCCAGCATTTT.

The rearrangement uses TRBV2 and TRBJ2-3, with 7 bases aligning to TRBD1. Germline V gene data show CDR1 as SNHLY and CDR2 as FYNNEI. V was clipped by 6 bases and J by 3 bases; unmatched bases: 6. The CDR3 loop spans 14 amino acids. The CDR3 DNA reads TGTGCCAGCAGCCAGGGGGTGGGGACAGATACGCAGTATTTT. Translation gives CASSQGVGTDTQYF.